This TCR beta chain was retrieved from a study of T cell responses to AZD1222 COVID-19 vaccine. Study as a whole: The analysis combined second doses at about 4 or about 12 weeks.

Study results and limitations: Among AZD1222 vaccinees, only 5 to 7 were seropositive at baseline.

Comments on this clone: Its target is unknown.

This CDR3 is built from 15 residues. Germline V CDR1 and CDR2: LGHNA, YSLEER. The V and J ends lost 4 bases and 3 bases, in that order; junction bases with no gene match: 7. Clones were read by immunoSEQ multiplex PCR, and TCRdb kept only the in-frame ones, dropping some. The repertoire holds some 130,000 clones, with roughly 92% as singletons. The V gene is TRBV4-3, the J gene TRBJ2-7, with TRBD1 matching 9 bases. This clonotype was obtained from an adult in good health. The specimen was peripheral blood, collected on day 0 of AZD1222 vaccination. The CDR3 nucleotides are TGCGCCAGCAGCCCAAATCCGGGACAGGGCTACGAGCAGTACTTC. Translating it yields CASSPNPGQGYEQYF.